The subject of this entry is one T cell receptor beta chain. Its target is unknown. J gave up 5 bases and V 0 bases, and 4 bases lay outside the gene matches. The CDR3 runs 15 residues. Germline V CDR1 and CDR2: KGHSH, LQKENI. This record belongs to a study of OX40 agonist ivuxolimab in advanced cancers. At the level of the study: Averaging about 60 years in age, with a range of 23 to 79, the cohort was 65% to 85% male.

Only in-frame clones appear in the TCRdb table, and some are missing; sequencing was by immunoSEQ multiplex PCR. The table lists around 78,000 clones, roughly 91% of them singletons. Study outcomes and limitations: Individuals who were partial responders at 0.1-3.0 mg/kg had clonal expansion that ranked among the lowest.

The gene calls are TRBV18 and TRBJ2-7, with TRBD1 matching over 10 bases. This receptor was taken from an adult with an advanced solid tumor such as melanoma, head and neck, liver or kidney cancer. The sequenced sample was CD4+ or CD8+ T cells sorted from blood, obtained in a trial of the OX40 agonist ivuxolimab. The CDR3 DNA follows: TGTGCCAGCTCACCACCGACAGGGGGCTTCAACGAGCAGTACTTC. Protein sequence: CASSPPTGGFNEQYF.